This record concerns one T cell receptor (beta chain) sequence. The antigen is unknown. A much larger clonotype is one base distant, so this may be a read error. The germline V and J ends were trimmed by 3 bases and 2 bases, with 8 bases remaining between them. CDR3 length: 13 amino acids. The germline V gene has CDR1 DFQATT and CDR2 SNEGSKA (reference sequence). These data belong to a study of response to subunit inactivated influenza vaccine. Study-level points and caveats: The study's authors posited that every seasonal influenza vaccination enlists few new T cells.

TCRdb ran MiXCR on the RT-PCR reads and lists one entry per CDR3 protein. The table includes hundreds of thousands of distinct CDR3 sequences, about 10% detected once. This TCR came from a man between 50 and 59 years old who received an inactivated influenza vaccine. The chain employs TRBV20-1 and TRBJ1-5, with D tentatively TRBD1 (6 bases). Sequenced material: PBMCs from blood, taken roughly 46 days after vaccination. CDR3: CSASAGGNQPQHF. CDR3 DNA sequence: TGCAGTGCTAGTGCAGGGGGCAATCAGCCCCAGCATTTT.